This is a list of T cell receptor beta chains from one sample in a study of shared clonotypes between healthy human individuals. Only in-frame clones appear in the TCRdb table, and some are missing; sequencing was by immunoSEQ multiplex PCR. The sample holds hundreds of thousands of clones; around 79% are singletons and the top ten take roughly 13%. Sequenced: PBMCs. These receptors were obtained from a woman aged 40 to 50 in good health. Some clones in this sample may be carry-over from other donors' samples. CDR3s include the opening cysteine and the closing phenylalanine or tryptophan. A D gene is named only where the DNA matches it firmly. Clone size is given for some rows only: seen once, a few or many times, or a class if the clone is expanded.

j_call: TRBJ1-6; v_call: TRBV10-3; d_call: TRBD1; clone_size: NA; cdr3_nt: TGTGCCATCAGTGAGCGTGGGACAGGAGCTAATTCACCCCTCCACTTT; cdr3_aa: CAISERGTGANSPLHF
j_call: TRBJ2-5; v_call: TRBV9; d_call: TRBD2; clone_size: NA; cdr3_nt: TGTGCCAGCAGCGTATCGCCCCTAGCGGGAGGTATAGAGACCCAGTACTTC; cdr3_aa: CASSVSPLAGGIETQYF
j_call: TRBJ2-7; v_call: TRBV2; d_call: NA; clone_size: NA; cdr3_nt: TGTGCCAGCACGTTTACCAGGGAGAACTACGAGCAGTACTTC; cdr3_aa: CASTFTRENYEQYF
j_call: TRBJ2-4; v_call: TRBV28; d_call: NA; clone_size: NA; cdr3_nt: TGTGCCAGCAGTCACTTGACAGGATTAAACATTCAGTACTTC; cdr3_aa: CASSHLTGLNIQYF
j_call: TRBJ2-7; v_call: TRBV4-2; d_call: TRBD2; clone_size: NA; cdr3_nt: TGTGCCAGCAGCCTAGCGGGAGCAGACACGGAGTACGAGCAGTACTTC; cdr3_aa: CASSLAGADTEYEQYF
j_call: TRBJ1-1; v_call: TRBV28; d_call: TRBD1; clone_size: few; cdr3_nt: TGTGCCAGCAGTTTACCGACAGGGTTGAACACTGAAGCTTTCTTT; cdr3_aa: CASSLPTGLNTEAFF
j_call: TRBJ2-1; v_call: TRBV7-3; d_call: TRBD2; clone_size: NA; cdr3_nt: TGTGCCAGCAGCTTAACCGGGACTATCTACAATGAGCAGTTCTTC; cdr3_aa: CASSLTGTIYNEQFF
j_call: TRBJ1-1; v_call: TRBV28; d_call: NA; clone_size: NA; cdr3_nt: TGTGCCAGCACCCAGGGGACGGGCCCTGAAGCTTTCTTT; cdr3_aa: CASTQGTGPEAFF
j_call: TRBJ2-3; v_call: TRBV7-2; d_call: TRBD2; clone_size: NA; cdr3_nt: TGTGCCAGCAGTCAACGACTAGCGCTTCGGGATACGCAGTATTTT; cdr3_aa: CASSQRLALRDTQYF
j_call: TRBJ1-2; v_call: TRBV6-5; d_call: TRBD1; clone_size: NA; cdr3_nt: TGTGCCAGCAGCACACCAGGGGGGTGGTATGGCTACACCTTC; cdr3_aa: CASSTPGGWYGYTF
j_call: TRBJ1-5; v_call: TRBV27; d_call: NA; clone_size: NA; cdr3_nt: TGTGCCAGCAGTTTAGACTGGCAAGTCAATCAGCCCCAGCATTTT; cdr3_aa: CASSLDWQVNQPQHF
j_call: TRBJ2-1; v_call: TRBV5-4; d_call: TRBD1; clone_size: NA; cdr3_nt: TGTGCCAGCAGGGCAGCAGGGGGCAGCTACAATGAGCAGTTCTTC; cdr3_aa: CASRAAGGSYNEQFF
j_call: TRBJ2-5; v_call: TRBV7-8; d_call: TRBD2; clone_size: once; cdr3_nt: TGTGCCAGCAGCTTATTGCGGGAGTCACAGACCCAGTACTTC; cdr3_aa: CASSLLRESQTQYF
j_call: TRBJ2-2; v_call: TRBV11-2; d_call: NA; clone_size: NA; cdr3_nt: TGTGCCAGCACCCGGGGCGACACCGGGGAGCTGTTTTTT; cdr3_aa: CASTRGDTGELFF
j_call: TRBJ1-1; v_call: TRBV20-1; d_call: TRBD1; clone_size: NA; cdr3_nt: TGCAGTGCTGACAGGGCTGAAGCTTTCTTT; cdr3_aa: CSADRAEAFF
j_call: TRBJ1-2; v_call: TRBV7-6; d_call: TRBD1; clone_size: NA; cdr3_nt: TGTGCCAGCAGTTCTGACAGGGTTGGCTACACCTTC; cdr3_aa: CASSSDRVGYTF
j_call: TRBJ2-7; v_call: TRBV28; d_call: TRBD2; clone_size: NA; cdr3_nt: TGTGCCAGCAGTCCGAGGAGCACTTACCTTAGCGGGAGCTCCTACGAGCAGTACTTC; cdr3_aa: CASSPRSTYLSGSSYEQYF
j_call: TRBJ2-5; v_call: TRBV7-9; d_call: TRBD2; clone_size: NA; cdr3_nt: TGTGCCAGCAGCTCCTCCGGGGGGGAGACCCAGTACTTC; cdr3_aa: CASSSSGGETQYF
j_call: TRBJ2-1; v_call: TRBV29-1; d_call: NA; clone_size: NA; cdr3_nt: TGCAGCGTTGTGGCCGGTGGCAATGAGCAGTTCTTC; cdr3_aa: CSVVAGGNEQFF
j_call: TRBJ1-3; v_call: TRBV4-2; d_call: NA; clone_size: NA; cdr3_nt: TGTGCCAGCAGAGCGACAGCTCAGAGCTCTGGAAACACCATATATTTT; cdr3_aa: CASRATAQSSGNTIYF
j_call: TRBJ2-7; v_call: TRBV4-3; d_call: TRBD2; clone_size: NA; cdr3_nt: TGCGCCAGCAGCCCTATAGCGGGAGCGGGCGACGAGCAGTACTTC; cdr3_aa: CASSPIAGAGDEQYF
j_call: TRBJ2-5; v_call: TRBV30; d_call: TRBD2; clone_size: NA; cdr3_nt: TGTGCCTGCGTAGGACTAGCGGGGGGGACCCAGTACTTC; cdr3_aa: CACVGLAGGTQYF
j_call: TRBJ2-3; v_call: TRBV4-2; d_call: NA; clone_size: NA; cdr3_nt: TGTGCCAGCAGCCAAGAAGCGGCTCAAGGCGGAGATACGCAGTATTTT; cdr3_aa: CASSQEAAQGGDTQYF
j_call: TRBJ2-1; v_call: TRBV19; d_call: NA; clone_size: NA; cdr3_nt: TGTGCCAGCTCTGGGCCCAGCTCCTACAATGAGCAGTTCTTC; cdr3_aa: CASSGPSSYNEQFF
j_call: TRBJ2-7; v_call: TRBV5-1; d_call: NA; clone_size: few; cdr3_nt: TGCGCCAGCAGCCCCACAACACAGGTAACGCTAAACGAGCAGTACTTC; cdr3_aa: CASSPTTQVTLNEQYF
j_call: TRBJ2-3; v_call: TRBV30; d_call: TRBD2; clone_size: NA; cdr3_nt: TGTGCCTGGAGTGTACTAGCGGGGGACACAGATACGCAGTATTTT; cdr3_aa: CAWSVLAGDTDTQYF
j_call: TRBJ1-5; v_call: TRBV6-4; d_call: NA; clone_size: few; cdr3_nt: TGTGCCAGCAGTACAGGGCCCAATCAGCCCCAGCATTTT; cdr3_aa: CASSTGPNQPQHF
j_call: TRBJ1-2; v_call: TRBV30; d_call: NA; clone_size: once; cdr3_nt: TGTGCCTGGAAGGGGCGCCAGACGGGTACTAACTATGGCTACACCTTC; cdr3_aa: CAWKGRQTGTNYGYTF
j_call: TRBJ1-1; v_call: TRBV5-1; d_call: NA; clone_size: NA; cdr3_nt: TGCGCCAGCAGCTTGGCCACGGGGGGGAACACTGAAGCTTTCTTT; cdr3_aa: CASSLATGGNTEAFF
j_call: TRBJ2-3; v_call: TRBV10-3; d_call: TRBD1; clone_size: many; cdr3_nt: TGTGCCTCCGGGGACAGTGAGGAGACAGATACGCAGTATTTT; cdr3_aa: CASGDSEETDTQYF
j_call: TRBJ2-2; v_call: TRBV7-2; d_call: TRBD1; clone_size: NA; cdr3_nt: TGTGCCAGCAGCCCAGGGACAGGGCGGCTGACTGGGGAGCTGTTTTTT; cdr3_aa: CASSPGTGRLTGELFF
j_call: TRBJ2-7; v_call: TRBV6-5; d_call: NA; clone_size: NA; cdr3_nt: TGTGCCAGCAGGGGCCCCGGAGGTACCGAGCAGTACTTC; cdr3_aa: CASRGPGGTEQYF